This TCR beta chain was identified during a study of T cell repertoires in cytomegalovirus infection. Study as a whole: HLA-B-restricted CMV epitopes that are well studied, plus recently identified HLA-C-restricted ones, were used by the study.

V was clipped by 5 bases and J by 6 bases, with 10 bases between them. CDR1 and CDR2 from the germline V gene are SGHTA and FQGNSA. This CDR3 region has 13 residues. A single record per CDR3 protein comes from TCRdb applying MiXCR to the reads. The data contain about 900,000 distinct CDR3 sequences, 30% to 40% of them singletons. This clonotype was recorded at least ten times. Its antigen is currently unknown. The sequencing used cultured CD8+ T cells from PBMCs, collected from culture after CMV antigen stimulation. V gene TRBV7-2 combines with J gene TRBJ2-2; no reliable D call. This clonotype was sampled from a human donor in good health (CMV status not recorded). Some clones in this sample may be carry-over from other donors' samples. Written as DNA, the CDR3 is TGTGCCAGCAGCCCCCTCCTCCCCGGGGAGCTGTTTTTT. It codes for CASSPLLPGELFF.